Given below is one T cell receptor (beta chain) in context. Its specificity is not known. The source of the sample is a study of vaccination and CD4 T cells after COVID-19. Study observations and caveats: Recorded median SARS-CoV-2-reactive clonotype numbers increased from about 20 to 38 without reaching significance. Within convalescent individuals, 304 out of 307 vaccine-specific clones proved to be spike mono-reactive.

The Oncomine TCR Beta short-read assay was what sequenced the DNA obtained from cultured CD4+ T cells. TCRdb reprocessed the PCR reads via MiXCR and lists one record per CDR3 protein. The data show over 2,500 distinct CDR3 sequences, 20% to 25% seen once. Treatment defined: roughly nine-day PBMC culture with coronavirus spike peptide pools or control peptides (ViraFEST assay). Alongside about 9.1 IU/ml IL-2 and roughly 10 ug/ml peptide pools, PBMCs were cultured at approximately 2 million per well. The sequencing sample was made of CD4+ T cells from blood, cultured in vitro. This TCR was sampled from a human donor who had recovered from COVID-19.

The CDR3 protein is CASSRQRGELFF. CDR3 nucleotide sequence: TGTGCCAGCAGCCGCCAGAGGGGGGAGCTGTTTTTT. This chain uses TRBV6-1 with TRBJ2-2, with no clear D. Germline values: CDR1 MNHNS, CDR2 SASEGT. Trimming pared 6 bases from V and 8 bases from J, leaving 10 bases between. The CDR3 extends over 12 amino acids.